Below, 28 T cell receptor beta chains from the same sample are listed, as sequenced in a study of T cell responses to AZD1222 COVID-19 vaccine. Clones were read by immunoSEQ multiplex PCR, and TCRdb kept only the in-frame ones, dropping some. The table records roughly 180,000 clones, approximately 93% of them present only once. Sample: peripheral blood, taken 28 days after the second AZD1222 dose. Every receptor here comes from an adult who received the AZD1222 COVID-19 vaccine.

V and J are TRBV13 and TRBJ1-4, with D possibly TRBD1 on 5 matching bases. Trimming cost V 5 bases and J 2 bases, with 18 bases left between them. CDR1 PRHDT and CDR2 FYEKMQ come from the germline V gene (reference sequence). This CDR3 comprises 17 residues. The CDR3 loop reads CASSPLGRVGTNEKLFF. The CDR3 DNA sequence: TGTGCCAGCAGCCCCCTCGGCAGGGTGGGGACTAATGAAAAACTGTTTTTT.

The chain couples TRBV6-5 to TRBJ2-1, with TRBD2 matching 9 bases. The germline gives CDR1 MNHEY, CDR2 SVGAGI. The V gene end was trimmed by 6 bases and the J gene end by 5 bases; junction bases not matched to a gene: 8. This CDR3 comprises 15 residues. The CDR3 DNA reads TGTGCCAGCAGACCTGGGGCTAGCGGGGACAATGAGCAGTTCTTC. The encoded protein is CASRPGASGDNEQFF.

The genes are TRBV7-8 and TRBJ2-1; D unresolved. Looked up from germline, CDR1 is SGHVS and CDR2 is FQNEAQ. V was pared by 5 bases and J by 4 bases, with 12 bases between. The CDR3 covers 14 residues. In nucleotides, the CDR3 is TGTGCCAGCAGCCTGGGATCGCATTACAATGAGCAGTTCTTC. It translates to CASSLGSHYNEQFF.

The CDR3 protein is CASSDARGETQYF. CDR3 sequence (DNA): TGTGCCAGCAGTGACGCGCGGGGAGAGACCCAGTACTTC. The chain couples TRBV6-4 to TRBJ2-5, with a weak D call TRBD2 (6 bases). CDR1 is MRHNA and CDR2 is SNTAGT in the germline V gene. V lost 2 bases and J lost 4, with 8 bases in between. This CDR3 is 13 amino acids long.

This clone was seen a single time. The chain employs TRBV7-8 and TRBJ1-6; maybe TRBD1 (6 bases). The CDR3 is made up of 16 amino acids. The V end was cut by 5 bases, the J end by 6 bases, with 17 bases between. Germline assignment: CDR1 SGHVS and CDR2 FQNEAQ. CDR3 nucleotide sequence: TGTGCCAGCAGCGTAGGTCCGGGGGCCCGTAATTCACCCCTCCACTTT. Translated: CASSVGPGARNSPLHF.

The rearrangement links TRBV6-5 to TRBJ1-3, with D hard to call. Deletions cut 10 bases from V and 0 bases from J, with 16 bases between. Germline V gene lookup returns CDR1 MNHEY and CDR2 SVGAGI. This CDR3 has 15 amino acids. The CDR3 coding sequence is TGTGCCACTACCCCGGACCGGTACTCTGGAAACACCATATATTTT. This translates into CATTPDRYSGNTIYF.

The chain has TRBV18 and TRBJ2-1, with TRBD1 matching 7 bases. The CDR3 totals 15 residues. V shed 6 bases and J 7 bases; nucleotides not matched to a gene: 12. The V gene's germline CDR1 is KGHSH and CDR2 LQKENI. The CDR3 here is CASSLTGSLLNEQFF. The CDR3 region has the DNA TGTGCCAGCTCCCTGACAGGGAGCCTGCTTAATGAGCAGTTCTTC. Variable domain in full (rest from reference TRBV18 and TRBJ2-1): NAGVMQNPRHLVRRRGQEARLRCSPMKGHSHVYWYRQLPEEGLKFMVYLQKENIIDESGMPKERFSAEFPKEGPSILRIQQVVRGDSAAYFCASSLTGSLLNEQFFGPGTRLTVL.

The chain uses TRBV3-1 (or the pseudogene TRBV3-2) and TRBJ2-3; D perhaps matches TRBD2 (5 bases). Between the trimmed V and J ends, which lost 5 bases and 6 bases, there was a span of 12 bases. From germline, CDR1 is LGHDT and CDR2 YNNKEL (reference sequence). The CDR3 sequence is 13 residues long. CDR3 protein: CASSYSGSDTQYF. CDR3 sequence (DNA): TGTGCCAGCAGCTACAGCGGTTCGGATACGCAGTATTTT.

CDR3 loop: CASYGTIYNEQFF. The DNA for the CDR3 is TGTGCCAGCTACGGGACTATTTACAATGAGCAGTTCTTC. This chain links TRBV28 with TRBJ2-1, with TRBD2 matching 7 bases. Trimming cost V 8 bases and J 4 bases; bases outside gene matches: 5. Germline CDR1 is MDHEN and CDR2 is SYDVKM. The CDR3 runs to 13 residues. Together with reference TRBV28 and TRBJ2-1, the CDR3 gives the full variable domain: DVKVTQSSRYLVKRTGEKVFLECVQDMDHENMFWYRQDPGLGLRLIYFSYDVKMKEKGDIPEGYSVSREKKERFSLILESASTNQTSMYLCASYGTIYNEQFFGPGTRLTVL.

This chain uses TRBV5-6 with TRBJ1-2; 7 bases match TRBD1. After removal of 2 bases from V and 8 bases from J, the junction contained 6 bases not matched to a gene. Germline V CDR1 and CDR2: SGHDT, YYEEEE. CDR3 length equals 13 residues. CDR3 coding DNA: TGTGCCAGCAGCTTTGACAGGGAGTCGGGCTACACCTTC. As protein: CASSFDRESGYTF.

The gene calls are TRBV29-1 and TRBJ2-1; 10 bases map to TRBD1. The CDR3 runs 14 residues. Germline V gene lookup returns CDR1 SQVTM and CDR2 ANQGSEA. V lost 6 bases and J lost 2; bases outside the gene matches: 4. The CDR3 DNA follows: TGCAGCGTGTGGGACAGGGGAACCTACAATGAGCAGTTCTTC. Its protein is CSVWDRGTYNEQFF.

The rearrangement links TRBV9 to TRBJ1-6; TRBD1 might be the D (6 bases). This CDR3 spans 16 amino acids. Germline assignment: CDR1 SGDLS and CDR2 YYNGEE. V shed 3 bases and J shed 9 bases, with 19 bases lying between them. CDR3 bases: TGTGCCAGCAGCGCAAACTCCGGGACACGCACTTCACCCCTCCACTTT. Translation gives CASSANSGTRTSPLHF.

The rearrangement uses TRBV24-1 and TRBJ2-7; 7 nucleotides agree with TRBD1. The germline gives CDR1 KGHDR, CDR2 SFDVKD. CDR3 length: 16 residues. The J segment lost 5 bases and the V segment lost 4 bases, leaving 13 bases of the junction unmatched. CDR3 bases: TGTGCCACCAGTGACCTGACAGGGCTCATACCAGACGAGCAGTACTTC. Translating gives CATSDLTGLIPDEQYF.

This chain links TRBV6-2 or TRBV6-3 with TRBJ1-2; D gene ambiguous. Germline lookup yields CDR1 MNHEY and CDR2 SVGEGT. The CDR3 has 14 amino acids. V lost 2 bases and J lost 1, with 8 bases in between. CDR3 protein: CASSYGLLNYGYTF. DNA for the CDR3: TGTGCCAGCAGTTACGGTCTCCTTAACTATGGCTACACCTTC.

The V gene is TRBV30, the J gene TRBJ1-4; the D is unclear. CDR1 GTSNPN and CDR2 SVGIG come from the germline V gene (reference sequence). CDR3 length equals 14 residues. With 3 bases removed from V and 1 base from J, the gap between germline ends came to 9 bases. This chain's CDR3 is CAWRGGVTNEKLFF. The CDR3 DNA reads as TGTGCCTGGAGAGGTGGCGTAACTAATGAAAAACTGTTTTTT.

This clone was seen a few times. The chain combines TRBV18 with TRBJ1-2; TRBD1 aligns across 8 bases. V shed 0 bases and J 4 bases; nucleotides not matched to a gene: 13. There are 18 residues in the CDR3. CDR1 and CDR2 from the germline V gene are KGHSH and LQKENI. The CDR3, as DNA: TGTGCCAGCTCACCACCTGGACAGGGCCCCAACCCGTCCTATGGCTACACCTTC. It translates to CASSPPGQGPNPSYGYTF.

This sequence joins TRBV6-5 and TRBJ1-4, with D possibly matching TRBD1 (6 bases). Germline CDR1 is MNHEY and CDR2 is SVGAGI. The CDR3 loop spans 13 amino acids. Between the trimmed V and J ends, which lost 2 bases and 8 bases, there was a span of 9 bases. DNA of the CDR3: TGTGCCAGCAGTTACGTAGGGGGAGAAAAACTGTTTTTT. It encodes CASSYVGGEKLFF.

The rearrangement uses TRBV6-1 and TRBJ2-7; no reliable D call. Per germline, CDR1 MNHNS and CDR2 SASEGT. Between the trimmed V and J ends, which lost 0 bases and 6 bases, there was a span of 9 bases. The CDR3 length is 13 residues. The CDR3 protein is CASSEARDTEQYF. CDR3 nucleotide sequence: TGTGCCAGCAGTGAAGCGAGAGACACCGAGCAGTACTTC.

The genes are TRBV30 and TRBJ2-7; D gene ambiguous. This CDR3 is 15 amino acids long. Germline values: CDR1 GTSNPN, CDR2 SVGIG (reference sequence). Trimming removed 3 bases from V and 1 base from J, with 16 bases in between. The CDR3 DNA reads TGTGCCTGGAGAGATGACCCCGCCGCGTCCTACGAGCAGTACTTC. Translation gives CAWRDDPAASYEQYF.

This CDR3 is CASSQARLAGGGETQYF. CDR3 nucleotides: TGTGCCAGCAGCCAAGCAAGATTAGCGGGAGGTGGGGAGACCCAGTACTTC. The chain employs TRBV4-2 and TRBJ2-5, with 10 bases matching TRBD2. The CDR3 is 17 amino acids. V gave up 1 base and J gave up 5 bases; unmatched junction bases: 10. Germline lookup yields CDR1 LGHNA and CDR2 YNFKEQ.

This chain connects TRBV4-1 to TRBJ2-5; the D gene could be TRBD1 or TRBD2 (6 bases each). The V gene's germline CDR1 is MGHRA and CDR2 YSYEKL. The CDR3 contains 16 residues. V shed 1 base and J shed 0 bases, with 12 bases lying between them. For the CDR3, the DNA is TGCGCCAGCAGCCAAGTGGGGGGCGGGTACCAAGAGACCCAGTACTTC. Residues: CASSQVGGGYQETQYF.

In its sample, this clone was seen a few times. The CDR3 reads CASSNRDLSHEQFF. For the CDR3, the DNA is TGTGCCAGTAGTAACCGGGACTTGTCCCATGAGCAGTTCTTC. The chain carries TRBV19 and TRBJ2-1; D perhaps matches TRBD2 (6 bases). CDR3 length: 14 amino acids. With 4 bases removed from V and 8 bases from J, the gap between germline ends came to 15 bases. The germline gives CDR1 LNHDA, CDR2 SQIVND (reference sequence).

The V call is TRBV14, the J call TRBJ1-1, with D maybe TRBD1 (5 bases). The CDR3 totals 13 residues. Germline CDR1 and CDR2: SGHDN and FVKESK. The V gene lost 3 bases and the J gene lost 4 bases, with 9 bases spanning the gap. The CDR3 sequence: CASSQGLATEAFF. CDR3 DNA: TGTGCCAGCAGCCAGGGGCTAGCCACTGAAGCTTTCTTT. The full variable domain, with the rest looked up from reference TRBV14 and TRBJ1-1, is EAGVTQFPSHSVIEKGQTVTLRCDPISGHDNLYWYRRVMGKEIKFLLHFVKESKQDESGMPNNRFLAERTGGTYSTLKVQPAELEDSGVYFCASSQGLATEAFFGQGTRLTVV.

The chain combines TRBV7-8 with TRBJ1-3; tentative D call: TRBD1 (5 bases). This CDR3 comprises 16 residues. Germline assignment: CDR1 SGHVS and CDR2 FQNEAQ. V was clipped by 1 base and J by 4 bases, with 14 bases between them. The CDR3 DNA reads as TGTGCCAGCAGCTTAGGATGGGGGACGATCGGAAACACCATATATTTT. The encoded protein is CASSLGWGTIGNTIYF.

J is TRBJ2-5 and V is TRBV15; TRBD1 matches 7 bases. This CDR3 region has 15 residues. Germline V gene lookup returns CDR1 LNHNV and CDR2 YYDKDF (reference sequence). J lost 5 bases, V lost 4 bases, and 10 bases had no gene match. The CDR3 bases are TGTGCCACCAGCATGAAACCGACAGGGCGGGAGACCCAGTACTTC. Encoded protein: CATSMKPTGRETQYF. Full variable domain (missing parts from reference TRBV15 and TRBJ2-5): DAMVIQNPRYQVTQFGKPVTLSCSQTLNHNVMYWYQQKSSQAPKLLFHYYDKDFNNEADTPDNFQSRRPNTSFCFLDIRSPGLGDTAMYLCATSMKPTGRETQYFGPGTRLLVL.

The V gene is TRBV2, the J gene TRBJ2-5, with D possibly matching TRBD2 (6 bases). CDR1 and CDR2 from the germline V gene are SNHLY and FYNNEI. The CDR3 consists of 14 residues. Trimming removed 3 bases from V and 4 bases from J, with 12 bases in between. The CDR3 coding sequence is TGTGCCAGCAGTGATATCGGGAGCCGAGAGACCCAGTACTTC. This sequence encodes CASSDIGSRETQYF.

The chain recombines TRBV30 with TRBJ1-6, with 12 bases fitting TRBD1. The CDR3 consists of 16 residues. Germline trimming cut 2 bases from V and 10 bases from J; bases unmatched to any gene: 9. Germline loops: CDR1 GTSNPN, CDR2 SVGIG (reference sequence). The CDR3 here is CAWSRGQGAVGSPLHF. For the CDR3, the DNA is TGTGCCTGGAGTCGGGGACAGGGGGCCGTAGGGTCACCCCTCCACTTT. The full variable domain, rest sourced from reference TRBV30 and TRBJ1-6, is SQTIHQWPATLVQPVGSPLSLECTVEGTSNPNLYWYRQAAGRGLQLLFYSVGIGQISSEVPQNLSASRPQDRQFILSSKKLLLSDSGFYLCAWSRGQGAVGSPLHFGNGTRLTVT.

This clone was seen just once. The V and J genes are TRBV18 and TRBJ1-1; TRBD1 agrees at 8 bases. The germline V gene has CDR1 KGHSH and CDR2 LQKENI. This CDR3 spans 14 amino acids. Trimming at V came to 3 bases and at J to 3 bases, leaving 3 bases not matched to a gene. The CDR3 DNA follows: TGTGCCAGCTCACCGGACAGGGCGCACACTGAAGCTTTCTTT. This translates into CASSPDRAHTEAFF.